Listed below are T cell receptor beta chains from one sample, sequenced in a study of vaccination effects on CD4 cells after COVID-19. Generated by immunoSEQ multiplex PCR, the TCRdb table keeps only in-frame clones and is missing some. Here the sample spans about 58,000 clones, roughly 80% being singletons. These TCRs are of unknown antigen specificity. Sequenced here: CD4+ T cells from PBMCs cultured without peptide, sampled before COVID-19 vaccination. These receptors all stem from a human donor who received a COVID-19 vaccine. The conserved cysteine and the conserved F or W are not part of the CDR3 here.

v_call: TRBV2
j_call: TRBJ2-6
cdr3_aa: ASQGDSGANVLT

v_call: TRBV7-9
j_call: TRBJ2-2
cdr3_aa: ASTLGGPGELF

v_call: TRBV5-1
j_call: TRBJ1-4
cdr3_aa: ASSGGQGLEKLF

v_call: TRBV7-2
j_call: TRBJ2-2
cdr3_aa: ASSFAHGSGELF

v_call: TRBV6-6
j_call: TRBJ1-5
cdr3_aa: ASRGQGNQPQH

v_call: TRBV10-3
j_call: TRBJ2-2
cdr3_aa: AISESGNTGELF

v_call: TRBV5-1
j_call: TRBJ1-1
cdr3_aa: ASSLLDTEAF

v_call: TRBV7-8
j_call: TRBJ2-3
cdr3_aa: ASSWLIDTQY

v_call: TRBV9
j_call: TRBJ1-4
cdr3_aa: ASSDLTGGEKLF

v_call: TRBV6-2/TRBV6-3
j_call: TRBJ1-4
cdr3_aa: ASSWANEKLF

v_call: TRBV24-1
j_call: TRBJ1-2
cdr3_aa: ATSDNQSYGYT

v_call: TRBV5-1
j_call: TRBJ2-2
cdr3_aa: ASSPKAGGYTGELF

v_call: TRBV7-2
j_call: TRBJ2-2
cdr3_aa: ASSLAQNTGELF

v_call: TRBV7-2
j_call: TRBJ1-6
cdr3_aa: ASSLGDRGGGNSPLH

v_call: TRBV7-3
j_call: TRBJ2-1
cdr3_aa: ASSLSRDRANEQF

v_call: TRBV7-8
j_call: TRBJ2-3
cdr3_aa: ASSPRVALTDTQY

v_call: TRBV24-1
j_call: TRBJ2-2
cdr3_aa: ATSDPAVGTDGELF

v_call: TRBV29-1
j_call: TRBJ1-1
cdr3_aa: SVEATGAYRSAF

v_call: TRBV6-2/TRBV6-3
j_call: TRBJ1-5
cdr3_aa: ASSYTGTGNPFNQPQH

v_call: TRBV5-4
j_call: TRBJ2-2
cdr3_aa: ASSLGVDLNTGELF

v_call: TRBV28
j_call: TRBJ2-4
cdr3_aa: ASQKQFKSQY

v_call: TRBV4-1
j_call: TRBJ1-4
cdr3_aa: ASQNQGLNEKLF

v_call: TRBV24-1
j_call: TRBJ2-2
cdr3_aa: AARRQDTGELF